This T cell receptor beta chain was sequenced in a study of blood T cell repertoires in COVID-19. V was cut by 5 bases and J by 4 bases, with 14 bases left in between. This CDR3 comprises 15 residues. The V gene's germline CDR1 is MDHEN and CDR2 SYDVKM. Sequencing was performed with immunoSEQ multiplex PCR; in TCRdb, only in-frame clones are kept and a portion is missing. This table has around 300,000 clones, approximately 80% appearing once. This chain uses TRBV28 with TRBJ2-2; D may be TRBD1 (5 bases). Sequencing was performed on peripheral blood. The TCR sequence derives from a woman aged 45-65 years with active or convalescent COVID-19. CDR3 DNA: TGTGCCAGCAGTCTCGGTCTGGGGCCCACCGGGGAGCTGTTTTTT. Translating it yields CASSLGLGPTGELFF. Supplemented by reference TRBV28 and TRBJ2-2, the full variable domain reads DVKVTQSSRYLVKRTGEKVFLECVQDMDHENMFWYRQDPGLGLRLIYFSYDVKMKEKGDIPEGYSVSREKKERFSLILESASTNQTSMYLCASSLGLGPTGELFFGEGSRLTVL.